These 5 T cell receptor beta chains were sequenced from one sample in a study of T cell responses to AZD1222 COVID-19 vaccine. The table came from immunoSEQ multiplex PCR; TCRdb's copy has only in-frame clones and leaves some out. In the table there are fewer than 200,000 clones, 80% to 95% of which are singletons. The material was peripheral blood, obtained on day 0 of AZD1222 vaccination. These receptors were obtained from an adult in good health.

This chain links TRBV7-9 with TRBJ1-2, with TRBD1 matching over 7 bases. The CDR3 has 18 amino acids. Losses at the gene ends were 4 bases for V and 0 bases for J; bases not matched to a gene: 14. Germline assignment: CDR1 SEHNR and CDR2 FQNEAQ (reference sequence). The CDR3 nucleotides read TGTGCCAGCAGCTCTTCACCGACAGGGAGAACCCCTAACTATGGCTACACCTTC. This codes for CASSSSPTGRTPNYGYTF.

The V and J genes are TRBV6-5 and TRBJ1-2, with D possibly being TRBD1 (5 bases). The germline V gene encodes CDR1 MNHEY and CDR2 SVGAGI. The CDR3 is made up of 14 amino acids. V was shortened by 6 bases and J by 8 bases, with 19 bases between the two germline ends. In DNA form, the CDR3 reads TGTGCCAGCAGGCCCCCGAGGGGAGCGGGCGGCTACACCTTC. Its translation: CASRPPRGAGGYTF.

This chain links TRBV5-1 with TRBJ2-2, with TRBD1 matching 9 bases. This CDR3 spans 16 amino acids. Unmatched junction bases numbered 5, after V lost 3 bases and J lost 2 bases. The germline gives CDR1 SGHRS, CDR2 YFSETQ. The chain's CDR3 is CASSSWTGVNTGELFF. CDR3 bases: TGCGCCAGCAGCTCTTGGACAGGGGTCAACACCGGGGAGCTGTTTTTT.

The chain has TRBV29-1 and TRBJ1-2, with D possibly matching TRBD1 (5 bases). Germline CDR1 reads SQVTM; CDR2 reads ANQGSEA. V lost 4 bases and J lost 4, with 13 bases in between. This CDR3 spans 13 amino acids. The CDR3 reads CSVVRDGTYGYTF. CDR3 DNA: TGCAGCGTTGTGCGGGACGGGACCTATGGCTACACCTTC.

V gene TRBV3-1 (or the pseudogene TRBV3-2) combines with J gene TRBJ1-2; 9 bases agree with TRBD1. CDR3 length: 15 residues. V lost 3 bases, J lost 4 bases, and 6 bases stayed unmatched. Germline V gene lookup returns CDR1 LGHDT and CDR2 YNNKEL (reference sequence). The CDR3 DNA reads as TGTGCCAGCAGCCAGGGGACAGGGCGAGGCTATGGCTACACCTTC. Its translation: CASSQGTGRGYGYTF.